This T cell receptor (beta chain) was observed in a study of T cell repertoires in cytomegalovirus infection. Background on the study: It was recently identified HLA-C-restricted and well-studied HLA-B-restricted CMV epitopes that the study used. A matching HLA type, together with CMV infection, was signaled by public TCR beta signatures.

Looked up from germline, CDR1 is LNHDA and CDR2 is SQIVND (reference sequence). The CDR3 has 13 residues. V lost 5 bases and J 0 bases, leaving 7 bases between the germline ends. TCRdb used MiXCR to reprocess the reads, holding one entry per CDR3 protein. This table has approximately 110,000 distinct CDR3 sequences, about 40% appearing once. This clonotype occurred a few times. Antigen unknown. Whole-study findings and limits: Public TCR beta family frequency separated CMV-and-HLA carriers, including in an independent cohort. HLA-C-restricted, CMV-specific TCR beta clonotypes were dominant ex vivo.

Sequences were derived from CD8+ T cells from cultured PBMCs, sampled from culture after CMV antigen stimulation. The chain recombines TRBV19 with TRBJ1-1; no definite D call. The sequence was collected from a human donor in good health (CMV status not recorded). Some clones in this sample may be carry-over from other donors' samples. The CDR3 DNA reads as TGTGCCAGTAGTCCCTCTATGAACACTGAAGCTTTCTTT. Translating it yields CASSPSMNTEAFF.